Listed below are T cell receptor beta chains from one sample, sequenced in a study of technical replicates of blood from several donors. Generated by immunoSEQ multiplex PCR, the TCRdb table keeps only in-frame clones and is missing some. The table lists some 87,000 clones, more than 85% of them singletons. The sequencing input was T cells isolated from PBMCs. All receptors come from a human donor in good health. The conserved cysteine and the conserved F or W are not part of the CDR3 here. Fields, in order: V gene, CDR3 length, D gene, J gene, CDR3 protein. The D gene is left open where the match is weak.

TRBV4-1	15	TRBD2	TRBJ2-1	ASSQPLSGNSYNEQF
TRBV9	13	TRBD2	TRBJ2-1	ASSVSGSPYNEQF
TRBV11-2	14	TRBD1	TRBJ2-7	ASSSYRGLISYEQY
TRBV7-6	10	NA	TRBJ2-3	ASSLEAGVQY
TRBV5-1	13	NA	TRBJ2-7	ASSLLEEGFYEQY
TRBV7-2	12	NA	TRBJ2-7	ASSSNRVSYEQY
TRBV9	11	NA	TRBJ1-2	ASSTGNLHGYT
TRBV18	11	TRBD1	TRBJ1-2	ASSPGQRYGYT
TRBV10-1	14	TRBD2	TRBJ2-3	ASSERSGRATDTQY
TRBV6-1	13	TRBD2	TRBJ2-1	ASSSRLAGYNEQF
TRBV6-5	13	TRBD2	TRBJ2-1	ASSPRQGTINEQF
TRBV11-3	9	NA	TRBJ2-7	ASSLGNEQY
TRBV11-3	13	NA	TRBJ2-3	ASSLGIQGEDTQY
TRBV6-5	12	NA	TRBJ2-1	ASSKRLGYNEQF
TRBV11-3	12	TRBD1	TRBJ2-7	ASSFTGVGYEQY
TRBV2	9	NA	TRBJ2-1	ASSALNEQF
TRBV30	10	NA	TRBJ1-5	AWSDQTGPQH
TRBV11-3	12	TRBD1	TRBJ2-1	ASSPRQGHNEQF
TRBV5-1	12	NA	TRBJ2-7	ASSLGRGYGEQY
TRBV10-3	12	NA	TRBJ2-5	AISESLDSETQY
TRBV6-5	12	NA	TRBJ2-7	ASSTKTVSYEQY
TRBV6-6	12	NA	TRBJ1-2	ASSYRESSMGYT
TRBV27	13	NA	TRBJ2-2	ASSLWQGRGGELF
TRBV2	12	TRBD1	TRBJ1-1	ASSDRQGGSSAF
TRBV9	10	TRBD2	TRBJ2-1	ASGLAHNEQF
TRBV19	13	TRBD2	TRBJ2-1	ASSILAGVGNEQF
TRBV7-9	17	NA	TRBJ2-7	ASSLEEGVGRHIRVEQY
TRBV7-3	13	TRBD1	TRBJ2-1	ASSRLRGLDNEQF
TRBV2	12	NA	TRBJ2-3	ASMWGPSTDTQY
TRBV5-1	15	TRBD2	TRBJ2-1	ASSSGLAVMHHNEQF
TRBV6-5	12	NA	TRBJ1-1	ASRNGEVNTEAF
TRBV28	15	TRBD1	TRBJ1-1	ASSGTGWRKANTEAF
TRBV2	13	TRBD1	TRBJ1-5	ASRGQVLSNQPQH
TRBV6-6	14	TRBD2	TRBJ2-3	ASRSGLAGVVDTQY
TRBV19	10	NA	TRBJ2-1	ASSIAGNEQF
TRBV28	12	TRBD2	TRBJ2-1	ASSLERELSEQF
TRBV28	10	NA	TRBJ2-1	ASSLEVNEQF
TRBV11-2	15	TRBD2	TRBJ2-1	ASSFGTSGRAANEQF
TRBV27	11	NA	TRBJ1-2	ASSLIRDGGYT
TRBV28	15	NA	TRBJ2-2	ASSLLSPLAVTGELF
TRBV7-8	14	TRBD2	TRBJ2-1	ASSSRLAGEGNEQF
TRBV15	15	TRBD1	TRBJ2-2	ATSRSRQGSMTGELF
TRBV27	10	NA	TRBJ2-2	ASSNYGPELF
TRBV5-1	11	NA	TRBJ1-2	ASSFRRRYGYT
TRBV29-1	11	TRBD2	TRBJ2-1	SVSTSVHNEQF
TRBV11-2	11	NA	TRBJ2-7	ASSLAGSYEQY
TRBV6-5	9	NA	TRBJ1-1	ASSYSGSAF
TRBV10-3	9	NA	TRBJ1-1	AIKDTSEAF
TRBV7-9	12	NA	TRBJ2-1	ASSPWTTHDEQF
TRBV5-1	12	NA	TRBJ2-7	ASETGNKGDEQY
TRBV6-5	14	NA	TRBJ2-3	ASSWAGGTVTDTQY